This T cell receptor (beta chain) was sequenced during a study of control samples from healthy donors and cancer patients. V dropped 8 bases and J dropped 4 bases, with 11 bases sitting between them. Germline V gene data show CDR1 as LGHDT and CDR2 as YNNKEL (reference sequence). This CDR3 has 12 amino acids. The repertoire was sequenced with immunoSEQ multiplex PCR; TCRdb's copy has only in-frame clones and lacks some. The sample has a few hundred thousand clones, around 90% seen once. The chain employs TRBV3-1 (or the pseudogene TRBV3-2) and TRBJ2-5; perhaps TRBD2 as D (5 bases). The source is a middle-aged man with head and neck cancer. Source material: PBMCs. The CDR3 spells CASEEGRETQYF. CDR3 DNA sequence: TGTGCCAGCGAGGAAGGGAGAGAGACCCAGTACTTC.